These T cell receptor beta chains were read from a single sample in a study of cytotoxic CD8 clonotypes in ibrutinib-treated CLL. Libraries were prepared by immunoSEQ multiplex PCR; TCRdb keeps only in-frame clonotypes and omits some of them. The sample records approximately 91,000 clones, 70% to 80% being singletons. The sample consisted of PBMCs, taken after 12 months of ibrutinib treatment. Receptors were obtained from a human donor with chronic lymphocytic leukemia. CDR3s include the opening cysteine and the closing phenylalanine or tryptophan. The order of the fields is D gene, CDR3 length, clone size, V gene, J gene, CDR3 protein, CDR3 DNA. The D gene is left open where the match is weak. Rows give clone size only sometimes, using once, few, many, or a class for an expanded clone.

d_gene: NA; len: 13; abundance: NA; v_gene: TRBV10-1; j_gene: TRBJ2-1; CDR3aa: CASRNRGYNEQFF; CDR3nt: TGCGCCAGCAGGAACAGAGGGTACAATGAGCAGTTCTTC
d_gene: TRBD2; len: 14; abundance: NA; v_gene: TRBV7-9; j_gene: TRBJ2-5; CDR3aa: CASSPLAGGGTQYF; CDR3nt: TGTGCCAGCAGCCCACTAGCGGGAGGGGGGACCCAGTACTTC
d_gene: NA; len: 15; abundance: few; v_gene: TRBV7-9; j_gene: TRBJ1-3; CDR3aa: CASSSGVGPGNTIYF; CDR3nt: TGTGCCAGCAGCTCCGGGGTGGGGCCCGGAAACACCATATATTTT
d_gene: TRBD1; len: 13; abundance: NA; v_gene: TRBV7-9; j_gene: TRBJ1-2; CDR3aa: CASSPQGGYGYTF; CDR3nt: TGTGCCAGCAGCCCACAGGGGGGCTATGGCTACACCTTC
d_gene: TRBD1; len: 18; abundance: NA; v_gene: TRBV4-1; j_gene: TRBJ1-2; CDR3aa: CASSQDRGGQGVYYGYTF; CDR3nt: TGCGCCAGCAGCCAAGATAGGGGCGGACAGGGGGTCTACTATGGCTACACCTTC
d_gene: NA; len: 14; abundance: once; v_gene: TRBV28; j_gene: TRBJ1-4; CDR3aa: CASSFGGGREKLFF; CDR3nt: TGTGCCAGCAGTTTTGGTGGGGGAAGGGAAAAACTGTTTTTT
d_gene: TRBD1; len: 14; abundance: once; v_gene: TRBV4-2; j_gene: TRBJ1-2; CDR3aa: CASSPRGRLDGYTF; CDR3nt: TGTGCCAGCAGCCCCAGGGGGCGCCTCGATGGCTACACCTTC
d_gene: TRBD2; len: 14; abundance: NA; v_gene: TRBV7-3; j_gene: TRBJ2-3; CDR3aa: CASSPGLATDTQYF; CDR3nt: TGTGCCAGCAGCCCCGGACTAGCGACAGATACGCAGTATTTT
d_gene: NA; len: 14; abundance: NA; v_gene: TRBV19; j_gene: TRBJ1-2; CDR3aa: CASTPPHRNYGYTF; CDR3nt: TGTGCCAGTACGCCCCCCCACAGAAACTATGGCTACACCTTC
d_gene: NA; len: 13; abundance: NA; v_gene: TRBV4-1; j_gene: TRBJ2-7; CDR3aa: CASSQDRGYEQYF; CDR3nt: TGCGCCAGCAGCCAAGACCGGGGCTACGAGCAGTACTTC
d_gene: NA; len: 12; abundance: NA; v_gene: TRBV19; j_gene: TRBJ1-5; CDR3aa: CATRWGDQPQHF; CDR3nt: TGTGCCACGCGGTGGGGGGATCAGCCCCAGCATTTT
d_gene: TRBD2; len: 14; abundance: NA; v_gene: TRBV10-3; j_gene: TRBJ2-7; CDR3aa: CATVRSGSEIGQYF; CDR3nt: TGTGCCACCGTACGCAGCGGGAGCGAGATCGGGCAGTACTTC
d_gene: TRBD2; len: 16; abundance: NA; v_gene: TRBV10-1; j_gene: TRBJ2-7; CDR3aa: CASSRLGWTSPGEQYF; CDR3nt: TGCGCCAGCAGCCGTCTGGGGTGGACTAGCCCGGGTGAGCAGTACTTC
d_gene: NA; len: 14; abundance: NA; v_gene: TRBV6-6; j_gene: TRBJ1-5; CDR3aa: CASSRGPSNQPQHF; CDR3nt: TGTGCCAGCAGCCGGGGACCTAGCAATCAGCCCCAGCATTTT
d_gene: NA; len: 12; abundance: NA; v_gene: TRBV13; j_gene: TRBJ1-3; CDR3aa: CASSRGGNTIYF; CDR3nt: TGTGCCAGCAGCCGCGGGGGAAACACCATATATTTT
d_gene: NA; len: 12; abundance: NA; v_gene: TRBV7-9; j_gene: TRBJ1-2; CDR3aa: CASSLSGEGYTF; CDR3nt: TGTGCCAGCAGCTTGTCAGGGGAGGGCTACACCTTC
d_gene: NA; len: 11; abundance: NA; v_gene: TRBV20-1; j_gene: TRBJ2-7; CDR3aa: CSAPTENEQYF; CDR3nt: TGCAGTGCGCCGACAGAAAACGAGCAGTACTTC
d_gene: NA; len: 17; abundance: NA; v_gene: TRBV28; j_gene: TRBJ2-7; CDR3aa: CASSFGGRPWEIYEQYF; CDR3nt: TGTGCCAGCAGTTTTGGAGGGCGCCCCTGGGAAATCTACGAGCAGTACTTC
d_gene: TRBD1; len: 15; abundance: NA; v_gene: TRBV10-3; j_gene: TRBJ2-2; CDR3aa: CAASPGQGNTGELFF; CDR3nt: TGTGCCGCCAGCCCGGGACAGGGGAACACCGGGGAGCTGTTTTTT
d_gene: NA; len: 20; abundance: NA; v_gene: TRBV12-2; j_gene: TRBJ1-5; CDR3aa: CASRLYTMVVDGPSNQPQHF; CDR3nt: TGTGCAAGTCGCTTATATACCATGGTAGTTGACGGACCGTCAAATCAGCCCCAGCATTTT
d_gene: NA; len: 13; abundance: NA; v_gene: TRBV10-3; j_gene: TRBJ1-5; CDR3aa: CAIRGGANQPQHF; CDR3nt: TGTGCCATCAGGGGGGGGGCCAATCAGCCCCAGCATTTT
d_gene: TRBD1; len: 17; abundance: NA; v_gene: TRBV18; j_gene: TRBJ2-7; CDR3aa: CASSLSLLLDRGYEQYF; CDR3nt: TGTGCCAGCTCACTTTCTCTTCTCCTAGACAGGGGTTACGAGCAGTACTTC
d_gene: TRBD2; len: 14; abundance: NA; v_gene: TRBV18; j_gene: TRBJ2-1; CDR3aa: CASSPSSGANEQFF; CDR3nt: TGTGCCAGCTCACCCTCTAGCGGGGCCAATGAGCAGTTCTTC
d_gene: NA; len: 16; abundance: NA; v_gene: TRBV5-1; j_gene: TRBJ2-7; CDR3aa: CASSLASQGFGYEQYF; CDR3nt: TGCGCCAGCAGCTTGGCCTCTCAGGGGTTTGGGTACGAGCAGTACTTC
d_gene: TRBD2; len: 16; abundance: few; v_gene: TRBV5-6; j_gene: TRBJ2-1; CDR3aa: CASSVPLAGYYNEQFF; CDR3nt: TGTGCCAGCAGCGTACCACTAGCGGGGTACTACAATGAGCAGTTCTTC
d_gene: NA; len: 15; abundance: NA; v_gene: TRBV7-2; j_gene: TRBJ2-3; CDR3aa: CASSKDGLAHDTQYF; CDR3nt: TGTGCCAGCAGCAAAGACGGGCTAGCTCATGATACGCAGTATTTT
d_gene: NA; len: 15; abundance: NA; v_gene: TRBV7-2; j_gene: TRBJ2-7; CDR3aa: CASSQDPGPSYEQYF; CDR3nt: TGTGCCAGCAGCCAAGACCCCGGGCCCTCCTACGAGCAGTACTTC
d_gene: NA; len: 15; abundance: NA; v_gene: TRBV6-6; j_gene: TRBJ1-4; CDR3aa: CASSRGEAIGEKLFF; CDR3nt: TGTGCCAGCAGCCGAGGAGAGGCGATAGGGGAAAAACTGTTTTTT
d_gene: NA; len: 14; abundance: NA; v_gene: TRBV19; j_gene: TRBJ1-1; CDR3aa: CASSGAFRSTEAFF; CDR3nt: TGTGCCAGTAGTGGGGCCTTCCGGTCCACTGAAGCTTTCTTT
d_gene: TRBD1; len: 15; abundance: NA; v_gene: TRBV5-1; j_gene: TRBJ2-5; CDR3aa: CASSRTGEIGETQYF; CDR3nt: TGCGCCAGCAGCAGGACAGGGGAGATCGGGGAGACCCAGTACTTC
d_gene: NA; len: 15; abundance: NA; v_gene: TRBV7-3; j_gene: TRBJ1-1; CDR3aa: CASSPGGSGDTEAFF; CDR3nt: TGTGCCAGCAGCCCAGGCGGCTCGGGGGACACTGAAGCTTTCTTT
d_gene: TRBD1; len: 15; abundance: NA; v_gene: TRBV7-3; j_gene: TRBJ2-5; CDR3aa: CASSSGQGPQETQYF; CDR3nt: TGTGCCAGCAGCTCCGGACAGGGGCCCCAAGAGACCCAGTACTTC
d_gene: NA; len: 15; abundance: NA; v_gene: TRBV21-1; j_gene: TRBJ1-1; CDR3aa: CASTRASVGNTEAFF; CDR3nt: TGTGCCAGCACCCGGGCCAGCGTAGGGAACACTGAAGCTTTCTTT
d_gene: TRBD1; len: 12; abundance: NA; v_gene: TRBV29-1; j_gene: TRBJ1-4; CDR3aa: CSVRTGVEKLFF; CDR3nt: TGCAGCGTCAGGACAGGGGTGGAAAAACTGTTTTTT
d_gene: NA; len: 11; abundance: NA; v_gene: TRBV7-2; j_gene: TRBJ2-7; CDR3aa: CASSLRGQIDF; CDR3nt: TGTGCCAGCAGCCTCCGGGGGCAGATCGACTTC
d_gene: NA; len: 14; abundance: few; v_gene: TRBV6-1; j_gene: TRBJ1-6; CDR3aa: CASSEKVLNSPLHF; CDR3nt: TGTGCCAGCAGTGAGAAGGTCCTTAATTCACCCCTCCACTTT
d_gene: NA; len: 12; abundance: many; v_gene: TRBV27; j_gene: TRBJ2-3; CDR3aa: CASMGPADTQYF; CDR3nt: TGTGCCAGCATGGGGCCGGCAGATACGCAGTATTTT
d_gene: TRBD1; len: 16; abundance: NA; v_gene: TRBV11-2; j_gene: TRBJ1-3; CDR3aa: CASSFGQGHSGNTIYF; CDR3nt: TGTGCCAGCAGCTTCGGACAGGGGCACTCCGGAAACACCATATATTTT
d_gene: NA; len: 12; abundance: NA; v_gene: TRBV19; j_gene: TRBJ1-5; CDR3aa: CASSHPAGPQHF; CDR3nt: TGTGCCAGTAGCCACCCGGCGGGGCCCCAGCATTTT
d_gene: TRBD2; len: 18; abundance: NA; v_gene: TRBV5-1; j_gene: TRBJ2-5; CDR3aa: CASSLGLAGGLYQETQYF; CDR3nt: TGCGCCAGCAGCTTGGGGCTAGCGGGAGGCCTGTACCAAGAGACCCAGTACTTC
d_gene: TRBD1; len: 21; abundance: NA; v_gene: TRBV7-3; j_gene: TRBJ2-6; CDR3aa: CASSLTALPGQGNSGANVLTF; CDR3nt: TGTGCCAGCAGCTTAACGGCTTTACCGGGACAGGGGAACTCTGGGGCCAACGTCCTGACTTTC